The 32 T cell receptor beta chains below were found in one sample sequenced in a study of T cell responses to AZD1222 COVID-19 vaccine. Assay used: immunoSEQ multiplex PCR; TCRdb lists only in-frame clones, some missing. In the table there are 110,000 or so clones, more than 75% of which are singletons. This sample comprised peripheral blood, obtained on day 0 of AZD1222 vaccination. These receptors all come from an adult in good health.

The chain uses TRBV5-1 and TRBJ2-7, with TRBD1 matching 9 bases. The CDR3 has 15 residues. V lost 6 bases to trimming and J lost 8 bases; unmatched junction nucleotides: 15. Germline loops: CDR1 SGHRS, CDR2 YFSETQ. This chain's CDR3 is CASNEEFGTGTKQYF. The CDR3 region has the DNA TGCGCCAGCAACGAAGAGTTCGGGACAGGGACGAAGCAGTACTTC.

This chain links TRBV7-9 with TRBJ1-1; 7 bases line up with TRBD1. Germline V gene sequence: CDR1 SEHNR, CDR2 FQNEAQ (reference sequence). J was trimmed by 5 bases and V by 5 bases; bases with no gene match: 11. The CDR3 extends over 15 amino acids. The CDR3: CASSPTDRAGTEAFF. In nucleotides, the CDR3 is TGTGCCAGCAGCCCCACAGACAGGGCTGGGACTGAAGCTTTCTTT. Complete variable domain (other parts from reference TRBV7-9 and TRBJ1-1): DTGVSQNPRHKITKRGQNVTFRCDPISEHNRLYWYRQTLGQGPEFLTYFQNEAQLEKSRLLSDRFSAERPKGSFSTLEIQRTEQGDSAMYLCASSPTDRAGTEAFFGQGTRLTVV.

This chain uses TRBV19 with TRBJ1-5, with a weak D call TRBD1 (5 bases). Germline CDR1 and CDR2: LNHDA and SQIVND (reference sequence). The CDR3 extends over 13 amino acids. V dropped 8 bases and J dropped 5 bases, with 13 bases sitting between them. The CDR3 DNA is TGTGCCAGTGCGGATCAGGGTGATCAGCCCCAGCATTTT. Translated: CASADQGDQPQHF. The full variable domain, with the rest looked up from reference TRBV19 and TRBJ1-5, is DGGITQSPKYLFRKEGQNVTLSCEQNLNHDAMYWYRQDPGQGLRLIYYSQIVNDFQKGDIAEGYSVSREKKESFPLTVTSAQKNPTAFYLCASADQGDQPQHFGDGTRLSIL.

The chain combines TRBV19 with TRBJ2-1; 12 bases fit TRBD2. From germline, CDR1 is LNHDA and CDR2 SQIVND (reference sequence). This CDR3 has 17 amino acids. V was pared by 5 bases and J by 9 bases, with 14 bases of the junction left unmatched. The CDR3: CASSFASGRAIRGEQFF. As DNA, the CDR3 is TGTGCCAGTAGTTTTGCTAGCGGGAGGGCCATTAGGGGTGAGCAGTTCTTC.

This sequence joins TRBV6-2 or TRBV6-3 and TRBJ2-6; D perhaps matches TRBD1 (7 bases). CDR1 MNHEY and CDR2 SVGEGT come from the germline V gene. The CDR3 consists of 20 residues. Trimming removed 2 bases at V and 0 bases at J, with 20 bases between. CDR3 nucleotides: TGTGCCAGCAGTTACAGGACAGGTAGCCGGACTATCTCTGGGGCCAACGTCCTGACTTTC. As protein: CASSYRTGSRTISGANVLTF.

This clone has just one count. The chain recombines TRBV27 with TRBJ1-2; tentatively, D is TRBD1 (5 bases). V was cut by 11 bases and J by 0 bases, with 16 bases left in between. This CDR3 comprises 14 residues. In germline, CDR1 is MNHEY, CDR2 SMNVEV (reference sequence). The CDR3, as DNA: TGTGCCGTCAAAAGAGACAGTGCTAACTATGGCTACACCTTC. Its translation is CAVKRDSANYGYTF.

The chain employs TRBV7-2 and TRBJ2-1, with 11 bases identical to TRBD2. Per germline, CDR1 SGHTA and CDR2 FQGNSA. Unmatched junction bases numbered 12, after V lost 4 bases and J lost 10 bases. The CDR3 totals 16 residues. In DNA, the CDR3 is TGTGCCAGCAGCTCCAGAGTCCGACTAGCGGGAAACGAGCAGTTCTTC. This gives the protein CASSSRVRLAGNEQFF.

The chain links TRBV3-1 (or the pseudogene TRBV3-2) to TRBJ1-1, with D uncertain. The CDR3 extends over 13 amino acids. Looked up from germline, CDR1 is LGHDT and CDR2 is YNNKEL (reference sequence). V dropped 1 base and J dropped 5 bases, with 8 bases sitting between them. This chain's CDR3 is CASSQGERTEAFF. CDR3 sequence (DNA): TGTGCCAGCAGCCAAGGAGAACGGACTGAAGCTTTCTTT.

V and J are TRBV7-2 and TRBJ2-1; D is ambiguous. CDR3 size: 15 residues. Germline V lookup: CDR1 SGHTA, CDR2 FQGNSA. V was shortened by 5 bases and J by 0 bases, with 11 bases between the two germline ends. The CDR3 nucleotides are TGTGCCAGCAGCCTACACTCGAGCTCCTACAATGAGCAGTTCTTC. The encoded protein is CASSLHSSSYNEQFF.

V gene TRBV11-2 combines with J gene TRBJ2-5, with TRBD1 matching over 7 bases. The CDR3 length is 15 residues. Germline lookup yields CDR1 SGHAT and CDR2 FQNNGV. Germline trimming cut 3 bases from V and 5 bases from J; bases unmatched to any gene: 9. CDR3 bases: TGTGCCAGCAGCTTTCAAGGGGGCTCGGGGGAGACCCAGTACTTC. Amino acids: CASSFQGGSGETQYF.

V usage is TRBV10-3 and J usage is TRBJ2-2, with D unclear. This CDR3 has 13 amino acids. Germline V gene lookup returns CDR1 ENHRY and CDR2 SYGVKD. The V end lost 2 bases, the J end lost 3 bases, and 4 bases lay between the germline ends. This CDR3 reads CAISEGHTGELFF. As DNA, the CDR3 is TGTGCCATCAGTGAGGGTCACACCGGGGAGCTGTTTTTT.

The rearrangement links TRBV7-2 to TRBJ2-5, with 11 bases matching TRBD2. CDR3 length: 15 residues. Trimming cost V 6 bases and J 1 base; bases outside gene matches: 4. Germline V lookup: CDR1 SGHTA, CDR2 FQGNSA. The CDR3 protein is CASRSGTSGQETQYF. The CDR3 DNA sequence: TGTGCCAGCAGATCCGGGACTAGCGGCCAAGAGACCCAGTACTTC.

CDR3 residues: CASSLGIALGNEQFF. CDR3 in DNA: TGTGCCAGCAGCTTAGGGATTGCACTAGGCAATGAGCAGTTCTTC. This chain uses TRBV11-3 with TRBJ2-1, with a weak D call TRBD2 (5 bases). CDR1 and CDR2 (germline): SGHNT, YENEEA. Trimming took 1 base from V and 6 from J, leaving 13 bases between them. The CDR3 extends over 15 amino acids.

This chain joins TRBV28 and TRBJ1-6, with D perhaps TRBD1 (5 bases). Germline values: CDR1 MDHEN, CDR2 SYDVKM. The CDR3 length is 15 residues. V was shortened by 7 bases and J by 7 bases, with 17 bases between the two germline ends. CDR3 sequence: CASIPLGGGNSPLHF. For the CDR3, the DNA is TGTGCCAGCATCCCCCTCGGTGGGGGGAATTCACCCCTCCACTTT.

This chain links TRBV4-3 with TRBJ2-7; D gene unclear. Trimming took off 0 bases at V and 1 base at J, with 13 bases between the two ends. The CDR3 consists of 16 residues. Germline V gene sequence: CDR1 LGHNA, CDR2 YSLEER. In DNA, the CDR3 is TGCGCCAGCAGCCAAGATACCGGGCCAGCGTCCTACGAGCAGTACTTC. Its protein is CASSQDTGPASYEQYF.

The V gene is TRBV19, the J gene TRBJ1-1; D possibly corresponds to TRBD1 (5 bases). Trimming stripped 3 bases from V and 6 bases from J, with 17 bases between. The CDR3 covers 15 residues. Germline CDR1 LNHDA, CDR2 SQIVND (reference sequence). CDR3: CASSIADTRGAEAFF. The CDR3 bases are TGTGCCAGTAGTATTGCCGACACCCGAGGGGCTGAAGCTTTCTTT.

V and J are TRBV18 and TRBJ2-3; D unclear. Germline CDR1 reads KGHSH; CDR2 reads LQKENI. This CDR3 has 12 residues. V dropped 6 bases and J dropped 5 bases, with 9 bases sitting between them. For the CDR3, the DNA is TGTGCCAGCTCCTCCACGTTAGATACGCAGTATTTT. Its translation: CASSSTLDTQYF.

This sequence joins TRBV5-1 and TRBJ2-2, with 11 positions matching TRBD2. CDR3 length: 15 amino acids. The germline CDR1 and CDR2 sequences are SGHRS and YFSETQ. V lost 4 bases to trimming and J lost 6 bases; unmatched junction nucleotides: 5. This CDR3 reads CASSTSGSWAGELFF. The CDR3, as DNA: TGCGCCAGCAGCACTAGCGGGAGTTGGGCCGGGGAGCTGTTTTTT.

The J gene is TRBJ2-7, the V gene TRBV28; 9 bases fit TRBD2. The V gene's germline CDR1 is MDHEN and CDR2 SYDVKM. This CDR3 has 14 residues. Losses at the gene ends were 6 bases for V and 2 bases for J; bases not matched to a gene: 5. This CDR3 reads CASRVSGSPYEQYF. CDR3 coding DNA: TGTGCCAGCAGGGTTAGCGGGAGCCCCTACGAGCAGTACTTC.

The CDR3 DNA reads as TGCGCCAGCACTATGGGGGCCACTAATGAAAAACTGTTTTTT. This codes for CASTMGATNEKLFF. The chain employs TRBV5-1 and TRBJ1-4; weak D call: TRBD1 (6 bases). This CDR3 contains 14 residues. Between the trimmed V and J ends, which lost 6 bases and 2 bases, there was a span of 11 bases. Germline-derived CDR1 and CDR2 are SGHRS and YFSETQ.

This clone has a single count. V gene TRBV28 combines with J gene TRBJ1-5; no reliable D call. The CDR3 length is 12 residues. Deletions cut 10 bases from V and 5 bases from J, with 12 bases between. CDR1 is MDHEN and CDR2 is SYDVKM in the germline V gene. In nucleotides, the CDR3 is TGTGCCACTGAGGACCGAGATCAGCCCCAGCATTTT. Its translation is CATEDRDQPQHF.

The chain links TRBV7-9 to TRBJ1-5; D might be TRBD1 (6 bases). The germline V gene has CDR1 SEHNR and CDR2 FQNEAQ (reference sequence). The CDR3 sequence is 15 residues long. Trimming stripped 0 bases from V and 4 bases from J, with 10 bases between. The CDR3 nucleotides are TGTGCCAGCAGCTTAGCGGGGGGGGCAAATCAGCCCCAGCATTTT. Its protein product is CASSLAGGANQPQHF. Together with reference TRBV7-9 and TRBJ1-5, the CDR3 gives the full variable domain: DTGVSQNPRHKITKRGQNVTFRCDPISEHNRLYWYRQTLGQGPEFLTYFQNEAQLEKSRLLSDRFSAERPKGSFSTLEIQRTEQGDSAMYLCASSLAGGANQPQHFGDGTRLSIL.

V usage is TRBV28 and J usage is TRBJ1-2; D gene ambiguous. Germline loops: CDR1 MDHEN, CDR2 SYDVKM. This CDR3 is built from 11 residues. V lost 10 bases, J lost 8 bases, and 14 bases lay in between. The CDR3 DNA is TGTGCCATTCCCGGTAGTACAGGCTACACCTTC. It is translated as CAIPGSTGYTF.

This chain connects TRBV5-4 to TRBJ2-7, with 7 bases that match TRBD2. Unmatched junction bases numbered 9, after V lost 4 bases and J lost 5 bases. The CDR3 extends over 14 amino acids. CDR1 and CDR2 (germline): SGHNT, YYREEE (reference sequence). The CDR3: CASSERGPSHEQYF. The CDR3 DNA follows: TGTGCCAGCAGCGAGCGGGGCCCGTCCCACGAGCAGTACTTC.

V is TRBV5-4 and J is TRBJ2-6; 7 nucleotides line up with TRBD1. The CDR3 contains 19 residues. J was trimmed by 4 bases and V by 4 bases; bases with no gene match: 17. Germline V CDR1 and CDR2: SGHNT, YYREEE (reference sequence). The CDR3 nucleotides are TGTGCCAGCAGCCAAGCCACAACAGGGGATGCTTTGGGGGCCAACGTCCTGACTTTC. Protein sequence: CASSQATTGDALGANVLTF.

The chain links TRBV9 to TRBJ1-1, with 9 bases matching TRBD1. The CDR3 is 15 amino acids. Looked up from germline, CDR1 is SGDLS and CDR2 is YYNGEE. V gave up 0 bases and J gave up 5 bases; unmatched junction bases: 5. In nucleotides, the CDR3 is TGTGCCAGCAGCGTAGCTACAGGGGGCTTAACTGAAGCTTTCTTT. Encoded protein: CASSVATGGLTEAFF.

V gene TRBV27 combines with J gene TRBJ1-5, with TRBD1 identical over 8 bases. The V gene end was trimmed by 6 bases and the J gene end by 1 base; junction bases not matched to a gene: 8. Germline loops: CDR1 MNHEY, CDR2 SMNVEV (reference sequence). The CDR3 length is 16 residues. CDR3 region: CASRLTGGGSNQPQHF. The CDR3, as DNA: TGTGCCAGCAGACTAACAGGGGGAGGGAGCAATCAGCCCCAGCATTTT.

The V and J genes are TRBV5-1 and TRBJ2-7; 8 bases line up with TRBD1. The V gene's germline CDR1 is SGHRS and CDR2 YFSETQ. The ends lost 4 bases at V and 5 bases at J; junction bases unmatched: 20. This CDR3 has 18 amino acids. The CDR3 DNA follows: TGCGCCAGCAGCCCCCGGGACAGGACCTACCATACACTGGACGAGCAGTACTTC. This encodes CASSPRDRTYHTLDEQYF.

V usage is TRBV3-1 (or the pseudogene TRBV3-2) and J usage is TRBJ2-7; TRBD2 matches at 7 bases. The trim removed 6 bases at V and 3 bases at J, leaving 5 bases unmatched. The CDR3 runs to 13 residues. The germline gives CDR1 LGHDT, CDR2 YNNKEL (reference sequence). The DNA for the CDR3 is TGTGCCAGCAGGCTAGCGGATCACTACGAGCAGTACTTC. As protein: CASRLADHYEQYF.

The chain has TRBV28 and TRBJ2-1; 7 nucleotides match TRBD1. Per germline, CDR1 MDHEN and CDR2 SYDVKM. V was clipped by 7 bases and J by 10 bases; unmatched bases: 4. This CDR3 spans 11 amino acids. CDR3 in DNA: TGTGCCAGCACTACAGGGGAAGAGCAGTTCTTC. Amino acid sequence: CASTTGEEQFF.

CDR3 protein: CATRFRDSQFF. CDR3 sequence (DNA): TGTGCCACCCGATTTCGGGACTCGCAGTTCTTC. The V call is TRBV24-1, the J call TRBJ2-1, with D perhaps TRBD2 (6 bases). This CDR3 has 11 residues. The V and J ends lost 9 bases and 12 bases respectively, with 14 bases between them. CDR1 is KGHDR and CDR2 is SFDVKD in the germline V gene.

The rearrangement links TRBV13 to TRBJ2-2; 10 bases line up with TRBD2. The CDR3 is 15 residues long. Germline-derived CDR1 and CDR2 are PRHDT and FYEKMQ (reference sequence). V was pared by 1 base and J by 6 bases, with 2 bases of the junction left unmatched. The CDR3 nucleotides are TGTGCCAGCAGCTTAGAAGCGGGAGGGGCCGGGGAGCTGTTTTTT. Translation gives CASSLEAGGAGELFF.